This T cell receptor (beta chain) was profiled in a study of T cell changes during pregnancy in multiple sclerosis. This clone has just a few counts. Germline CDR1 MDHEN, CDR2 SYDVKM. This CDR3 contains 12 residues. Trimming removed 2 bases from V and 4 bases from J, with 5 bases in between. Data came from immunoSEQ multiplex PCR; TCRdb stores just in-frame clones and leaves some out. This repertoire shows under 110,000 clones, 91% found once; its top ten account for 3.1%. The sequencing used peripheral blood, collected in the second trimester of pregnancy. The origin of this receptor is a female donor with multiple sclerosis, enrolled in a pregnancy study. The gene calls are TRBV28 and TRBJ1-2; D is uncertain. In DNA form, the CDR3 reads TGTGCCAGCAGTTTACCAGTCTATGGCTACACCTTC. Its protein is CASSLPVYGYTF.